These 18 T cell receptor beta chains came from one sample sequenced in a study of blood T cell repertoires in COVID-19. The repertoire was sequenced with immunoSEQ multiplex PCR; TCRdb's copy has only in-frame clones and lacks some. The sample holds tens of thousands of clones, approximately 80% seen once. Sequencing was carried out using peripheral blood. The source is a man aged 45-65 years with acute or convalescent COVID-19.

The rearrangement links TRBV5-6 to TRBJ1-5; D not certain. Per germline, CDR1 SGHDT and CDR2 YYEEEE. Trimming took 1 base from V and 4 from J, leaving 9 bases between them. This CDR3 spans 14 amino acids. The CDR3 reads CASSLRHTNQPQHF. The CDR3 nucleotides read TGTGCCAGCAGCTTGCGTCACACAAATCAGCCCCAGCATTTT.

This chain uses TRBV21-1 with TRBJ2-3; the D call of TRBD1 is as the table states it, not checked on the DNA. TRBV21-1 is annotated as a pseudogene. CDR3 length equals 16 residues. The CDR3 coding sequence is TGTGCCAGCAGCACAAGACAGGGTAAGCGGACAGATACGCAGTATTTT. Its translation is CASSTRQGKRTDTQYF.

In this sample, this clone turned up once. The V gene is TRBV28, the J gene TRBJ1-6; D might be TRBD1 (6 bases). Trimming pared 2 bases from V and 5 bases from J, leaving 13 bases between. This CDR3 contains 16 residues. Germline values: CDR1 MDHEN, CDR2 SYDVKM. CDR3 nucleotide sequence: TGTGCCAGCAGTTTACACAGGGTGGGCGATAATTCACCCCTCCACTTT. The encoded protein is CASSLHRVGDNSPLHF.

This clone has just a few counts. The gene calls are TRBV3-1 (or the pseudogene TRBV3-2) and TRBJ1-5; D possibly corresponds to TRBD1 (5 bases). The ends were cut back, 4 bases at V and 0 bases at J, with 7 bases in the middle. There are 14 residues in the CDR3. Germline-derived CDR1 and CDR2 are LGHDT and YNNKEL (reference sequence). CDR3: CASSRTISNQPQHF. CDR3 nucleotide sequence: TGTGCCAGCAGCCGGACAATTAGCAATCAGCCCCAGCATTTT.

The chain has TRBV6-1 and TRBJ1-6, with 9 bases aligning to TRBD1. The V gene end was trimmed by 3 bases and the J gene end by 4 bases; junction bases not matched to a gene: 4. This CDR3 comprises 16 residues. The germline V gene encodes CDR1 MNHNS and CDR2 SASEGT. The CDR3 DNA is TGTGCCAGCAGTGAGGACAGGGGTGGATATAATTCACCCCTCCACTTT. Translated: CASSEDRGGYNSPLHF.

DNA of the CDR3: TGCGCCAGCAGCAATACAGGGGCGAATAACTATGGCTACACCTTC. It specifies CASSNTGANNYGYTF. V usage is TRBV5-1 and J usage is TRBJ1-2, with 7 bases that match TRBD1. Germline V gene sequence: CDR1 SGHRS, CDR2 YFSETQ. The junction had 7 bases not matched to a gene; V was cut back by 4 bases and J by 1 base. The CDR3 has 15 amino acids. Supplemented by reference TRBV5-1 and TRBJ1-2, the full variable domain reads KAGVTQTPRYLIKTRGQQVTLSCSPISGHRSVSWYQQTPGQGLQFLFEYFSETQRNKGNFPGRFSGRQFSNSRSEMNVSTLELGDSALYLCASSNTGANNYGYTFGSGTRLTVV.

The chain carries TRBV9 and TRBJ2-5, with 8 bases lining up with TRBD2. Germline V CDR1 and CDR2: SGDLS, YYNGEE. V shed 0 bases and J 5 bases; nucleotides not matched to a gene: 6. This CDR3 has 15 residues. CDR3 residues: CASSVAGGPEETQYF. The CDR3 DNA sequence: TGTGCCAGCAGCGTAGCGGGAGGGCCTGAGGAGACCCAGTACTTC.

V and J are TRBV11-1 and TRBJ2-7; D perhaps matches TRBD1 (5 bases). The CDR3 has 15 amino acids. Germline CDR1 SGHAT, CDR2 FQDESV (reference sequence). V lost 3 bases and J lost 3, with 15 bases in between. This chain's CDR3 is CASSFLFGQGYEQYF. Here the CDR3 DNA reads TGTGCCAGCAGCTTCCTCTTCGGTCAGGGCTACGAGCAGTACTTC.

The rearrangement joins TRBV4-3 to TRBJ2-1, with a weak D call TRBD1 (6 bases). This CDR3 contains 17 residues. Germline V gives CDR1 LGHNA, CDR2 YSLEER. Trimming cost V 0 bases and J 6 bases, with 18 bases left between them. The CDR3 bases are TGCGCCAGCAGCCAAGACGCAGGCAGCCCCAGGGGCAATGAGCAGTTCTTC. This translates into CASSQDAGSPRGNEQFF.

V is TRBV5-8 and J is TRBJ2-6, with D perhaps matching TRBD2 (7 bases). Trimming stripped 1 base from V and 2 bases from J, with 10 bases between. The germline CDR1 and CDR2 sequences are SGHTS and YDEGEE. This CDR3 spans 16 amino acids. The DNA of the CDR3 is TGTGCCAGCAGCTTGCCCGGGGGGCCTGGGGCCAACGTCCTGACTTTC. This encodes CASSLPGGPGANVLTF.

The chain has TRBV24-1 and TRBJ2-1, with TRBD2 matching 7 bases. The junction had 7 bases not matched to a gene; V was cut back by 7 bases and J by 2 bases. The CDR3 totals 15 residues. Germline CDR1 reads KGHDR; CDR2 reads SFDVKD. In DNA, the CDR3 is TGTGCCACCAGGGAAAGCGGGACGCCCTACAATGAGCAGTTCTTC. Its protein product is CATRESGTPYNEQFF.

The rearrangement joins TRBV28 to TRBJ1-2, with D maybe TRBD1 (6 bases). The CDR3 length is 14 residues. Trimming pared 3 bases from V and 8 bases from J, leaving 16 bases between. Looked up from germline, CDR1 is MDHEN and CDR2 is SYDVKM. For the CDR3, the DNA is TGTGCCAGCAGTTTTCAGGGGTCGGTGGGAGGCTACACCTTC. It encodes CASSFQGSVGGYTF.

The V gene is TRBV15, the J gene TRBJ2-5; maybe TRBD2 (6 bases). With 5 bases removed from V and 5 bases from J, the gap between germline ends came to 18 bases. Germline loops: CDR1 LNHNV, CDR2 YYDKDF (reference sequence). This CDR3 is built from 15 residues. The CDR3 sequence: CATSSWGGILETQYF. The CDR3, as DNA: TGTGCCACCAGCTCCTGGGGCGGGATCCTGGAGACCCAGTACTTC.

This clone was seen a handful of times. The rearrangement joins TRBV5-4 to TRBJ2-3; TRBD2 matches 7 bases. V dropped 4 bases and J dropped 6; count of bases not matched to a gene: 11. This CDR3 spans 15 amino acids. Germline V CDR1 and CDR2: SGHNT, YYREEE (reference sequence). The CDR3 DNA reads as TGTGCCAGCAGCCGAGGACTAGTGGGGGGGGATACGCAGTATTTT. This encodes CASSRGLVGGDTQYF.

The V gene is TRBV7-2, the J gene TRBJ2-5; 7 bases line up with TRBD2. The CDR3 covers 13 residues. Germline V gene data show CDR1 as SGHTA and CDR2 as FQGNSA. The ends lost 3 bases at V and 9 bases at J; junction bases unmatched: 7. The CDR3 DNA reads as TGTGCCAGCAGCTTGCTAGCGGCCGCGGCCCAGTACTTC. Encoded protein: CASSLLAAAAQYF.

In this sample, this clone turned up once. The rearrangement links TRBV5-1 to TRBJ2-7, with a weak D call TRBD1 (6 bases). Deletions cut 4 bases from V and 2 bases from J, with 10 bases between. Germline CDR1 reads SGHRS; CDR2 reads YFSETQ. There are 13 residues in the CDR3. DNA for the CDR3: TGCGCCAGCAGCCCGTCAGGGGCCTACGAGCAGTACTTC. It specifies CASSPSGAYEQYF.

This chain connects TRBV11-1 to TRBJ2-7; weak D call: TRBD1 (6 bases). CDR3 length: 15 amino acids. Trimming removed 5 bases at V and 3 bases at J, with 17 bases between. Germline lookup yields CDR1 SGHAT and CDR2 FQDESV (reference sequence). The DNA of the CDR3 is TGTGCCAGCAGCATTTCCGGGACACTGGTCTACGAGCAGTACTTC. It specifies CASSISGTLVYEQYF.

The chain is built from TRBV11-3 and TRBJ2-1, with TRBD1 identical over 9 bases. CDR1 is SGHNT and CDR2 is YENEEA in the germline V gene. This CDR3 contains 16 residues. V trimming: 5 bases; J trimming: 2 bases; junction bases outside the gene matches: 7. CDR3 sequence reads: CASSPGQGETYNEQFF. The CDR3 nucleotides read TGTGCCAGCAGCCCGGGACAGGGAGAGACCTACAATGAGCAGTTCTTC.